The clone carrying this T cell receptor (beta chain) has more than one count but fewer than ten. Antigen: not known. Clones were sequenced by immunoSEQ multiplex PCR, and TCRdb holds only the in-frame ones, with some missing. The table lists around 45,000 clones, roughly 82% of them singletons. This sample is drawn from a study of radiation and T cells in renal cell carcinoma. Time point in this sample: blood 4 weeks post-SBRT, at nephrectomy. Treatment defined: 15 Gy SBRT to primary tumor, nephrectomy 4 weeks later. Nephrectomy followed 15 Gy stereotactic body radiation by 4 weeks. Study-level points and caveats: Without pretreatment biopsies, baseline tumor clonotype presence was undetermined. Top tumor clonotypes rose in blood 2 weeks post-radiation, then contracted.

Trimming took 9 bases from V and 0 from J, leaving 8 bases between them. The CDR3 is 12 amino acids. Germline CDR1 and CDR2: MNHEY and SVGAGI. This sample comprised blood, obtained from a patient whose treatment included radiotherapy and nephrectomy. This TCR came from a woman aged 65 to 85 with renal cell carcinoma. The J gene is TRBJ1-2, the V gene TRBV6-5; D remains ambiguous. The CDR3 is CASRGTNYGYTF. The CDR3 bases are TGTGCCAGTCGCGGCACTAACTATGGCTACACCTTC.